These T cell receptor beta chains were read from a single sample in a study of blood T cell repertoires in COVID-19. Assay: immunoSEQ multiplex PCR; the TCRdb copy retains only in-frame clones and omits some. The sample lists 270,000 or so clones, approximately 84% seen once, with 1.4% to 1.5% in the top ten. Input material: peripheral blood. These receptors all stem from a human donor with COVID-19, enrolled during active disease. The donor label of this sample is uncertain. The CDR3 runs from the conserved cysteine through the conserved F or W. The D gene is left open where the match is weak. Only some rows state a clone size, as once, few, many or a class for expanded clones.

CDR3 length	D gene	clone size	J gene	V gene	CDR3 DNA	CDR3 protein
15	-	few	TRBJ2-7	TRBV5-5	TGTGCCAGCAGCTTGGGGACAGTGAGCTCCTACGAGCAGTACTTC	CASSLGTVSSYEQYF
13	-	-	TRBJ1-6	TRBV11-3	TGTGCCAGCAGCTGGGGCAGAGATTCACCCCTCCACTTT	CASSWGRDSPLHF
15	-	-	TRBJ2-3	TRBV11-2	TGTGCCAGCAGCTTCTCGGGATCTAGCACAGATACGCAGTATTTT	CASSFSGSSTDTQYF
12	-	-	TRBJ2-5	TRBV29-1	TGCAGCGGCGGGTGGGGCCAAGAGACCCAGTACTTC	CSGGWGQETQYF
16	TRBD2	-	TRBJ2-1	TRBV7-3	TGTGCCAGCAGCCAGCCCCGGGGCGGGGGGGGTAATGAGCAGTTCTTC	CASSQPRGGGGNEQFF
16	TRBD1	-	TRBJ1-2	TRBV10-3	TGTGCCATCAGTGAGTCTGCAGGGGGCAGAAGCTATGGCTACACCTTC	CAISESAGGRSYGYTF
16	TRBD2	-	TRBJ2-3	TRBV3-1/TRBV3-2	TGTGCCAGCAGCCTTACTAGCGGGCGTAACACAGATACGCAGTATTTT	CASSLTSGRNTDTQYF
15	-	-	TRBJ2-2	TRBV30	TGTGTCACCCACCGGCAGGGCCCGAACACCGGGGAGCTGTTTTTT	CVTHRQGPNTGELFF
13	TRBD2	few	TRBJ2-5	TRBV7-9	TGTGCCAGCAGCACTAGCGGGAGAGAGACCCAGTACTTC	CASSTSGRETQYF
18	-	-	TRBJ2-6	TRBV6-1	TGTGCCAGCAGTGAAGCTCGAACAGGGAGCTCTGGGGCCAACGTCCTGACTTTC	CASSEARTGSSGANVLTF
15	TRBD1	many	TRBJ1-2	TRBV28	TGTGCCAGCCAAATCCCGGGACAGGGGTCCTATGGCTACACCTTC	CASQIPGQGSYGYTF
15	TRBD2	-	TRBJ2-1	TRBV15	TGTGCCACCAGCGCTCAGCGGGATCGGTACAATGAGCAGTTCTTC	CATSAQRDRYNEQFF
15	TRBD1	-	TRBJ2-2	TRBV18	TGTGCCAGCTCACCTAGACAGGGATTCACCGGGGAGCTGTTTTTT	CASSPRQGFTGELFF
13	-	many	TRBJ1-2	TRBV12-3/TRBV12-4	TGTGCCAGCAGTTTGAGGCAGGGCTATGGCTACACCTTC	CASSLRQGYGYTF
14	TRBD2	-	TRBJ2-3	TRBV6-5	TGTGCCAGCCGAAAAGCGGGAGTCACAGATACGCAGTATTTT	CASRKAGVTDTQYF
15	-	-	TRBJ1-1	TRBV2	TGTGCCAGCAGTGATATGGGGCAGCAGAACACTGAAGCTTTCTTT	CASSDMGQQNTEAFF
14	-	-	TRBJ1-2	TRBV2	TGTGCCAGCAGTGAGTCCATTTTACTCTATGGCTACACCTTC	CASSESILLYGYTF
15	-	-	TRBJ2-1	TRBV27	TGTGCCAGCAGTCATTCCCGGGACACCAACAATGAGCAGTTCTTC	CASSHSRDTNNEQFF
12	TRBD1	-	TRBJ1-1	TRBV4-1	TGCGCCCGAGGGACAGGGAACACTGAAGCTTTCTTT	CARGTGNTEAFF
11	-	-	TRBJ1-3	TRBV2	TGTGCCAGCAGTGAGCAGGGTTCCATATATTTT	CASSEQGSIYF